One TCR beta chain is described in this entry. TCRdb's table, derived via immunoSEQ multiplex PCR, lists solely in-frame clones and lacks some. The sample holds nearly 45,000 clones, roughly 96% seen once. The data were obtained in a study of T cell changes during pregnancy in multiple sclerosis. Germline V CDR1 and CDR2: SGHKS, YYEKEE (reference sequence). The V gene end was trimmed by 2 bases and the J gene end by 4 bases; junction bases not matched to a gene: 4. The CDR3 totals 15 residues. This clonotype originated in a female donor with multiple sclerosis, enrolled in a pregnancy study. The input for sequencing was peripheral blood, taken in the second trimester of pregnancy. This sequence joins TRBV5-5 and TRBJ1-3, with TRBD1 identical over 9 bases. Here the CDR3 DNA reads TGTGCCAGCAGCTTTAACAGGGGGCAGGGAAACACCATATATTTT. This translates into CASSFNRGQGNTIYF. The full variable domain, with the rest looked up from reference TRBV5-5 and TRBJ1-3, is DAGVTQSPTHLIKTRGQQVTLRCSPISGHKSVSWYQQVLGQGPQFIFQYYEKEERGRGNFPDRFSARQFPNYSSELNVNALLLGDSALYLCASSFNRGQGNTIYFGEGSWLTVV.